This entry is about one T cell receptor beta chain. What it recognizes is unknown. Trimming removed 3 bases from V and 5 bases from J; junction bases left unmatched: 7. CDR3 length: 15 amino acids. The germline CDR1 and CDR2 sequences are GTSNPN and SVGIG (reference sequence). The sample is drawn from a study of cytotoxic CD8 clonotypes in ibrutinib-treated CLL. Study conclusions and caveats: Under therapy, public clonotypes either contracted or stayed stable, and they were uncommon.

Sequenced by immunoSEQ multiplex PCR; TCRdb stores in-frame clones only, minus some. Of 150,000 or so clones listed, 84% are singletons. The TCR comes from a human donor with chronic lymphocytic leukemia. The chain has TRBV30 and TRBJ1-4; TRBD1 matches 9 bases. Here the sequenced sample was PBMCs, taken after 24 months of ibrutinib treatment. Here the CDR3 reads CAWSRTGTGNEKLFF. The DNA for the CDR3 is TGTGCCTGGAGCCGTACCGGGACAGGGAATGAAAAACTGTTTTTT.